These 25 T cell receptor beta chains were all obtained from the same sample, sequenced in a study of shared clonotypes between healthy human individuals (dated by TCRdb to about 2020). The library relied on the immunoSEQ multiplex PCR assay. The clones in this table, taken by TCRdb from immuneACCESS, are in-frame only. Not every clone is retained; where verified, under half of the shortfall comes from an unresolved V gene, and the cause of the rest is unknown. Counted in this sample were around 500,000 clones; over 70% of them appeared once. The biggest ten clones account for roughly 12% of the sample. The specimen was PBMCs. The receptors shown here come from a woman between 40 and 55 years old in good health. Some clones in this sample may be carry-over from other donors' samples.

As regards this clone: A far more abundant clone sits one base away, making this likely a read error. No conserved phenylalanine or tryptophan is present at the end of the CDR3, so a read error is the likely explanation. The rearrangement joins TRBV18 to TRBJ2-7, with D possibly being TRBD2 (5 bases). Germline V lookup: CDR1 KGHSH, CDR2 LQKENI. The CDR3 loop spans 13 amino acids. Trimming cost V 3 bases and J 2 bases, with 8 bases left between them. The CDR3 loop is CASSPGDPYEQYL. The CDR3 bases are TGTGCCAGCTCACCCGGGGATCCCTACGAGCAGTACTTA.

The chain uses TRBV28 and TRBJ2-1; D is perhaps TRBD2 (5 bases). With 10 bases removed from V and 5 bases from J, the gap between germline ends came to 12 bases. The germline V gene encodes CDR1 MDHEN and CDR2 SYDVKM. This CDR3 has 12 residues. In nucleotides, the CDR3 is TGTGCCACCCTCGGGGATAACAATGAGCAGTTCTTC. Amino acid sequence: CATLGDNNEQFF.

To note about this clone: One end of the junction does not line up with germline, which may come from a read error. Written as DNA, the CDR3 is TGTGCCAGCAGCCCACAGGGAGTAGGGGAAAAACTGTTTTTT. This encodes CASSPQGVGEKLFF. This chain links TRBV5-1 with TRBJ1-4; possible D gene TRBD1, 6 bases. Germline V CDR1 and CDR2: SGHRS, YFSETQ. The CDR3 length is 14 residues.

The chain combines TRBV5-1 with TRBJ1-6; 7 bases align to TRBD1. CDR3 size: 19 residues. Germline values: CDR1 SGHRS, CDR2 YFSETQ. The V and J ends lost 0 bases and 0 bases, in that order; junction bases with no gene match: 9. In nucleotides, the CDR3 is TGCGCCAGCAGCTTGGCCTCAGGGGGACGAAGCTCCTATAATTCACCCCTCCACTTT. As protein: CASSLASGGRSSYNSPLHF.

This clone showed up just a few times. The genes are TRBV2 and TRBJ1-2; D is possibly TRBD1 (5 bases). The CDR3 totals 18 residues. V was shortened by 5 bases and J by 5 bases, with 27 bases between the two germline ends. Germline-derived CDR1 and CDR2 are SNHLY and FYNNEI. The CDR3 loop reads CASSNSGRTPLRGYGYTF. The DNA for the CDR3 is TGTGCCAGCAGTAACTCAGGGCGTACTCCTCTCCGGGGTTATGGCTACACCTTC.

For this clone: This is likely an artifact of a read error, given a far larger clone one base away. Because the CDR3 is missing its conserved closing phenylalanine or tryptophan, this is likely a read error. The CDR3 DNA follows: TGTGCCAGCTCACCACAGGCCACAGGAATGAACACTGAAGCTTTCCTT. It yields the protein CASSPQATGMNTEAFL. The chain employs TRBV18 and TRBJ1-1; TRBD1 might be the D (5 bases). The germline V gene has CDR1 KGHSH and CDR2 LQKENI. V gave up 1 base and J gave up 0 bases, with 12 bases separating them. The CDR3 runs to 16 residues.

The chain combines TRBV19 with TRBJ2-6, with D possibly being TRBD2 (6 bases). V was pared by 1 base and J by 0 bases, with 10 bases between. The CDR3 spans 17 residues. Germline CDR1 LNHDA, CDR2 SQIVND (reference sequence). The CDR3 here is CASSIVRGGSGANVLTF. In DNA form, the CDR3 reads TGTGCCAGTAGTATAGTTCGGGGAGGCTCTGGGGCCAACGTCCTGACTTTC.

This rearrangement joins TRBV5-1 to TRBJ2-3; 10 nucleotides align to TRBD2. Germline CDR1 SGHRS, CDR2 YFSETQ. The CDR3 runs 16 residues. J lost 6 bases, V lost 2 bases, and 9 bases had no gene match. Written as DNA, the CDR3 is TGCGCCAGCAGCTTTCGAGGAAGCGGGAGGGTTGATACGCAGTATTTT. This translates into CASSFRGSGRVDTQYF.

This clone was seen once. The rearrangement links TRBV7-3 to TRBJ2-1; D is ambiguous. Between the trimmed V and J ends, which lost 8 bases and 0 bases, there was a span of 8 bases. This CDR3 has 13 residues. Germline V gives CDR1 SGHTA, CDR2 FQGTGA. CDR3 DNA sequence: TGTGCCAGCGGGATGGGCTCCTACAATGAGCAGTTCTTC. This sequence encodes CASGMGSYNEQFF.

The chain couples TRBV11-2 to TRBJ2-7; the D gene is possibly TRBD1 (5 bases). The CDR3 runs 13 residues. Germline V gene sequence: CDR1 SGHAT, CDR2 FQNNGV. Trimming pared 1 base from V and 3 bases from J, leaving 7 bases between. CDR3 loop: CASSLGQSYEQYF. CDR3 bases: TGTGCCAGCAGCTTAGGACAGAGCTACGAGCAGTACTTC.

The chain links TRBV2 to TRBJ1-5, with D possibly TRBD1 on 6 matching bases. In germline, CDR1 is SNHLY, CDR2 FYNNEI. CDR3 length: 15 residues. The V end lost 1 base, the J end lost 4 bases, and 11 bases lay between the germline ends. This CDR3 reads CASSEVGTRNQPQHF. The CDR3 region has the DNA TGTGCCAGCAGTGAAGTCGGGACAAGAAATCAGCCCCAGCATTTT.

The chain carries TRBV11-2 and TRBJ2-1, with 9 bases fitting TRBD1. The J segment lost 4 bases and the V segment lost 5 bases, leaving 6 bases of the junction unmatched. Germline loops: CDR1 SGHAT, CDR2 FQNNGV. This CDR3 is 15 amino acids long. The CDR3 sequence is CASSAIGQGYNEQFF. CDR3 nucleotide sequence: TGTGCCAGCAGCGCCATAGGACAGGGGTACAATGAGCAGTTCTTC. Together with reference TRBV11-2 and TRBJ2-1, the CDR3 gives the full variable domain: EAGVAQSPRYKIIEKRQSVAFWCNPISGHATLYWYQQILGQGPKLLIQFQNNGVVDDSQLPKDRFSAERLKGVDSTLKIQPAKLEDSAVYLCASSAIGQGYNEQFFGPGTRLTVL.

The chain carries TRBV28 and TRBJ2-3; D perhaps matches TRBD2 (6 bases). This CDR3 comprises 13 residues. V lost 3 bases and J lost 5, with 9 bases in between. Germline values: CDR1 MDHEN, CDR2 SYDVKM. CDR3 bases: TGTGCCAGCAGTTTTGTGCGGGGAGATACGCAGTATTTT. Amino acids: CASSFVRGDTQYF.

This clone was seen only a few times. The chain links TRBV6-1 to TRBJ2-6; D is undetermined. The germline gives CDR1 MNHNS, CDR2 SASEGT. CDR3 length: 15 amino acids. V was shortened by 8 bases and J by 0 bases, with 11 bases between the two germline ends. The CDR3 spells CASGTASSGANVLTF. CDR3 bases: TGTGCCAGCGGTACAGCGAGCTCTGGGGCCAACGTCCTGACTTTC.

The CDR3 region has the DNA TGTGCCATCAGTGTTGCTAGCGCCGGGGAGACCCAGTACTTC. Protein: CAISVASAGETQYF. V usage is TRBV10-3 and J usage is TRBJ2-5; D may be TRBD2 (6 bases). V lost 4 bases and J lost 5, with 14 bases in between. Looked up from germline, CDR1 is ENHRY and CDR2 is SYGVKD. CDR3 length: 14 amino acids.

V usage is TRBV9 and J usage is TRBJ2-6; unclear D gene. Trimming shortened V by 0 bases and J by 3 bases, and 4 bases separated the two germline ends. Germline values: CDR1 SGDLS, CDR2 YYNGEE. The length of the CDR3 is 14 residues. The CDR3 reads CASSVGVGANVLTF. CDR3 DNA: TGTGCCAGCAGCGTAGGGGTTGGGGCCAACGTCCTGACTTTC.

Details on this clone: A far larger clone is only one base removed, so a read error is likely. In this CDR3 the conserved last residue, phenylalanine or tryptophan, is missing, so a read error is likely. This chain connects TRBV6-6 to TRBJ2-2; D assignment may be TRBD1 or TRBD2 (5 bases each). Trimming took 6 bases from V and 3 from J, leaving 11 bases between them. In germline, CDR1 is MNHNY, CDR2 SVGAGI (reference sequence). There are 14 residues in the CDR3. The CDR3 region has the DNA TGTGCCAGCAGGTCAGGGACGGACACCGGGGAGCTGTTTCTT. Residues: CASRSGTDTGELFL.

The gene calls are TRBV4-3 and TRBJ1-1; tentative D call: TRBD1 (6 bases). This CDR3 contains 15 residues. The germline gives CDR1 LGHNA, CDR2 YSLEER. V shed 5 bases and J shed 6 bases, with 19 bases lying between them. CDR3 nucleotides: TGCGCCAGCAGCTCTCAGGACAGAAGCCTATCTGAAGCTTTCTTT. It codes for CASSSQDRSLSEAFF.

This clone was detected ten times or more. The rearrangement links TRBV14 to TRBJ2-1; 7 bases line up with TRBD2. CDR1 SGHDN and CDR2 FVKESK come from the germline V gene. The V and J ends lost 1 base and 9 bases, in that order; junction bases with no gene match: 6. CDR3 size: 14 residues. The chain's CDR3 is CASSQAGGRIEQFF. CDR3 nucleotides: TGTGCCAGCAGCCAAGCGGGAGGCCGGATTGAGCAGTTCTTC.

The chain uses TRBV2 and TRBJ2-5, with 11 positions matching TRBD2. With 1 base clipped from V and 2 bases from J, the junction kept 3 bases outside the gene matches. The CDR3 contains 16 residues. Germline V gene data show CDR1 as SNHLY and CDR2 as FYNNEI. Written as DNA, the CDR3 is TGTGCCAGCAGTGAAGATCGACTAGCGGGACAAGAGACCCAGTACTTC. The encoded protein is CASSEDRLAGQETQYF.

This chain links TRBV28 with TRBJ2-1; 10 bases fit TRBD2. V lost 3 bases and J lost 7; bases outside the gene matches: 9. The germline V gene encodes CDR1 MDHEN and CDR2 SYDVKM. This CDR3 comprises 16 residues. The CDR3: CASSFRPGLAQNEQFF. The DNA for the CDR3 is TGTGCCAGCAGTTTCCGCCCGGGACTAGCGCAGAATGAGCAGTTCTTC. Together with reference TRBV28 and TRBJ2-1, the CDR3 gives the full variable domain: DVKVTQSSRYLVKRTGEKVFLECVQDMDHENMFWYRQDPGLGLRLIYFSYDVKMKEKGDIPEGYSVSREKKERFSLILESASTNQTSMYLCASSFRPGLAQNEQFFGPGTRLTVL.

As DNA, the CDR3 is TGCGCCAGCAGCTTGGCTACAGGGGGCGTTGGGGTTGTGCAGACCCAGTACTTC. Translation gives CASSLATGGVGVVQTQYF. The chain has TRBV5-1 and TRBJ2-5, with 9 nucleotides matching TRBD1. The germline gives CDR1 SGHRS, CDR2 YFSETQ. There are 18 residues in the CDR3. Losses at the gene ends were 0 bases for V and 6 bases for J; bases not matched to a gene: 15.

V and J are TRBV5-1 and TRBJ2-2; TRBD2 might be the D (6 bases). Germline V lookup: CDR1 SGHRS, CDR2 YFSETQ. V was clipped by 4 bases and J by 0 bases, with 13 bases between them. CDR3 size: 16 residues. The CDR3, as DNA: TGCGCCAGCAGCGGGGGACTTCTCTCGAACACCGGGGAGCTGTTTTTT. The encoded protein is CASSGGLLSNTGELFF.

The chain combines TRBV5-6 with TRBJ2-7; TRBD1 aligns across 8 bases. Per germline, CDR1 SGHDT and CDR2 YYEEEE. The ends lost 4 bases at V and 6 bases at J; junction bases unmatched: 9. The CDR3 extends over 14 amino acids. The DNA of the CDR3 is TGTGCCAGCAGCCCCGGACAGGGCGGATTCGAGCAGTACTTC. Translated, it gives CASSPGQGGFEQYF.

The chain has TRBV9 and TRBJ2-4; 8 nucleotides match TRBD1. This CDR3 has 17 amino acids. J was trimmed by 2 bases and V by 0 bases; bases with no gene match: 7. Germline V CDR1 and CDR2: SGDLS, YYNGEE. In DNA form, the CDR3 reads TGTGCCAGCAGCGTAGCTGGGCAGGGGGCCACCAAAAACATTCAGTACTTC. Amino acids: CASSVAGQGATKNIQYF.